This TCR beta chain was observed in a study of cytomegalovirus exposure and HLA in healthy donors. The wider study: In a previous analysis, around 110 million unique TCR beta sequences were found from 150 million to 200 million T cells. Study-wide findings and caveats: HLA alleles showed associations with about 17,000 TCR beta sequences in a later analysis, at a 0.05 false discovery rate. Some V segments (TRBV6-2 and TRBV6-3 among them) were excluded as indistinguishable.

About this clone: Its antigen is as yet unknown.

13 Jbeta primers and 60 Vbeta primers were used for the PCR. Libraries were prepared by immunoSEQ multiplex PCR; TCRdb keeps only in-frame clonotypes and omits some of them. The sample records approximately 190,000 clones, approximately 12% being singletons. CDR1 and CDR2 (germline): MNHEY, SMNVEV (reference sequence). With 6 bases clipped from V and 4 bases from J, the junction kept 0 bases outside the gene matches. There are 13 residues in the CDR3. What was sequenced was PBMCs. This sequence originates from a man aged 50 to 60 in good health and CMV-seropositive. The genes are TRBV27 and TRBJ2-6; 7 nucleotides agree with TRBD1. The CDR3 DNA reads as TGTGCCAGCAGCAGGGGGGGGGCCAACGTCCTGACTTTC. Translation gives CASSRGGANVLTF.